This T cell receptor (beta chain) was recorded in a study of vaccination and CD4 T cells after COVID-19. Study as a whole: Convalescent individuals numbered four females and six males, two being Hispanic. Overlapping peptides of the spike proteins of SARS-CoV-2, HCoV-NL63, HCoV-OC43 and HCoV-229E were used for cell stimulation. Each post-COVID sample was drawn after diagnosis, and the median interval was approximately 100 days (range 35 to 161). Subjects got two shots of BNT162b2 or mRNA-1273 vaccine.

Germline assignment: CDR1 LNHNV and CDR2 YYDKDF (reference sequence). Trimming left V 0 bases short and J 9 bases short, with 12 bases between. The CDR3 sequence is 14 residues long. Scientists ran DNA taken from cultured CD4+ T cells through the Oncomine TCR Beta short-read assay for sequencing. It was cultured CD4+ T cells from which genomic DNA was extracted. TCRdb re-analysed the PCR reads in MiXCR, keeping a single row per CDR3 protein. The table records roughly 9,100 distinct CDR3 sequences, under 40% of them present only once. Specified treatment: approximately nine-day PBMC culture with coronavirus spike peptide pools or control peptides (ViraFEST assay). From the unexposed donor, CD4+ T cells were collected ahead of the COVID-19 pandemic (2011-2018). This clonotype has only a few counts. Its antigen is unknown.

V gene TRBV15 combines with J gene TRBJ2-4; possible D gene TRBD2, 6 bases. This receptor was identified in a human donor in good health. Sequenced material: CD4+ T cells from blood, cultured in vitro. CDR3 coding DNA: TGTGCCACCAGCAGAGATCGCGGAGGGCGCATTCAGTACTTC. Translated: CATSRDRGGRIQYF.